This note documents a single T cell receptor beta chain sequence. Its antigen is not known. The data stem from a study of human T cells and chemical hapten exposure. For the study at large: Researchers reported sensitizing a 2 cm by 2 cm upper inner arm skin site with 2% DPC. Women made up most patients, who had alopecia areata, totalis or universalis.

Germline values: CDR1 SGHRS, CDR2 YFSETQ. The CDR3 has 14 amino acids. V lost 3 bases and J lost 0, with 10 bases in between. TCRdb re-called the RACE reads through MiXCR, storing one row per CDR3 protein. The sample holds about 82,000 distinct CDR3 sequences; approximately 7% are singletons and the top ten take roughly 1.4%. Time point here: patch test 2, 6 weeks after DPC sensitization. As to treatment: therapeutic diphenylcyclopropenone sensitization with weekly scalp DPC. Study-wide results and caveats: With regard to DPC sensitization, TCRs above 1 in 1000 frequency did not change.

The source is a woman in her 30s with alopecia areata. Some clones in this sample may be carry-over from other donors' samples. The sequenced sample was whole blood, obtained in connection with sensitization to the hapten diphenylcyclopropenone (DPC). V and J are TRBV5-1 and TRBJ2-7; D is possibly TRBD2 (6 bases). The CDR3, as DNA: TGCGCCAGCAGCTCCGGGGGAAGCTCCTACGAGCAGTACTTC. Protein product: CASSSGGSSYEQYF.